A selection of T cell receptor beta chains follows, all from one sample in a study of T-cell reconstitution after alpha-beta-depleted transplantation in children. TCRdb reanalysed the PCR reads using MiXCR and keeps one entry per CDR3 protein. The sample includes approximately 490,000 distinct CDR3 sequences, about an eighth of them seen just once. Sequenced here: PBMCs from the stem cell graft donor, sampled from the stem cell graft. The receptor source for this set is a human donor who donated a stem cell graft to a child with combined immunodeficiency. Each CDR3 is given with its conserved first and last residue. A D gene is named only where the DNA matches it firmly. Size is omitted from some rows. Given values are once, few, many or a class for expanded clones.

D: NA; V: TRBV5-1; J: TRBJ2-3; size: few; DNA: TGCGCCAGCAGCTTGAAGTGGGGGCCCAGCACAGATACGCAGTATTTT; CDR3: CASSLKWGPSTDTQYF
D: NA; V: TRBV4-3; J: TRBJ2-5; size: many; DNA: TGCGCCAGCAGCCAAGAAGGCTTTCAAGAGACCCAGTACTTC; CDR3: CASSQEGFQETQYF
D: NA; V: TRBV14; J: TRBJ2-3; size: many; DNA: TGTGCCAGCAGCCCTCCCGGGGATACGCAGTATTTT; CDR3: CASSPPGDTQYF
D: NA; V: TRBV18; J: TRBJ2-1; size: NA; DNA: TGTGCCAGCTCAAGTGTCGGACGGGAGCAGTTCTTC; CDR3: CASSSVGREQFF
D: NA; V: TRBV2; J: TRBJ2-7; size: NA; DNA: TGTGCCAGCAGTGGAAGAGAGCAGTACTTC; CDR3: CASSGREQYF
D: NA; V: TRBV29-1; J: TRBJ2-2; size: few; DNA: TGCAGCGCGCGCATGGTTGGGGGGACCGGGGAGCTGTTTTTT; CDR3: CSARMVGGTGELFF
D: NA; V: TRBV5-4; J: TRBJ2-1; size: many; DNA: TGTGCCAGCAGCTTAGGGGACTTCTACAATGAGCAGTTCTTC; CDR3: CASSLGDFYNEQFF
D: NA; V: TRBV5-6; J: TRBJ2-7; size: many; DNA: TGTGCCAGCAGCTTCGACAGAGCCTACGAGCAGTACTTC; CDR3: CASSFDRAYEQYF
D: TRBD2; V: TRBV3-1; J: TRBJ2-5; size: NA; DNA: TGTGCCAGCAGCCAAGGGCGACTAGCGAGGTACCAAGAGACCCAGTACTTC; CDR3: CASSQGRLARYQETQYF
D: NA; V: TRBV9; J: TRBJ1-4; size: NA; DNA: TGTGCCAGCAGCGTAGCGGCGGGGGCGGGTGAAAAACTGTTTTTT; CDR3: CASSVAAGAGEKLFF
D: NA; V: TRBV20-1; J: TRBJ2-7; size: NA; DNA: TGCAGTGCTACCTCAGGGTTCTACGAGCAGTACTTC; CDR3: CSATSGFYEQYF
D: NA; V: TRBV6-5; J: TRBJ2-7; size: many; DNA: TGTGCCAGCAGTTACGGGGGCGGGCCCTACGAGCAGTACTTC; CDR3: CASSYGGGPYEQYF
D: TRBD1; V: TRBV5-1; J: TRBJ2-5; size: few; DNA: TGCGCCAGCAGCTTGGAGGGACAGCGAGAGACCCAGTACTTC; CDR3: CASSLEGQRETQYF
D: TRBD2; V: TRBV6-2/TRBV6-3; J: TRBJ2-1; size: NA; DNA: TGTGCCGGCAGTTGGACTAGCGGGGGCCCAGGTGAGCAGTTCTTC; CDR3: CAGSWTSGGPGEQFF
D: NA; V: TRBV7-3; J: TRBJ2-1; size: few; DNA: TGTGCCAGCAGCGTCACGGGAGAAAACAATGAGCAGTTCTTC; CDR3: CASSVTGENNEQFF
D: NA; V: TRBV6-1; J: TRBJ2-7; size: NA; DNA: TGTGCCAGCAGTGGGGAGCGGTCCTACGAGCAGTACTTC; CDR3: CASSGERSYEQYF
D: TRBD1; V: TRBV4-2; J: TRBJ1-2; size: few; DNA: TGTGCCAGCAGCCAAAACCCAGACAGGGGGAGCAACTATGGCTACACCTTC; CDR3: CASSQNPDRGSNYGYTF
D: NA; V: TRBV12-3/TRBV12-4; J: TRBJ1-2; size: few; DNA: TGTGCCAGCAGGGAAGGGGGGGGCAGGAACTATGGCTACACCTTC; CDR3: CASREGGGRNYGYTF
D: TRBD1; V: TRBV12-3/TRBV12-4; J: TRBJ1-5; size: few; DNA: TGTGCCAGCAGCCAAGGACAGGTTAGCAATCAGCCCCAGCATTTT; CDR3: CASSQGQVSNQPQHF
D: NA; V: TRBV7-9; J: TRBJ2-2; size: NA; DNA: TGTGCCAGCAGCCCCCTAGGGCCCATCCTCACCGGGGAGCTGTTTTTT; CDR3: CASSPLGPILTGELFF
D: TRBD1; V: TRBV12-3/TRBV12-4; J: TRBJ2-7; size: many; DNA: TGTGCCAGCAGGAGACAGGGTCTCGGCTACGAGCAGTACTTC; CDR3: CASRRQGLGYEQYF
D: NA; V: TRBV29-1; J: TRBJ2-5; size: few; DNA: TGCAGCGTTGCCGCGACAGACGAAGAGACCCAGTACTTC; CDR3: CSVAATDEETQYF
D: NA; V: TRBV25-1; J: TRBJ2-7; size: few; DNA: TGTGCCAGCACGGGTTGGCAGGGCGGGGACGAGCAGTACTTC; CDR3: CASTGWQGGDEQYF
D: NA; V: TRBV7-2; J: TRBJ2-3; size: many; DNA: TGTGCCAGCAGCCGAGGGCAGGGGAGAACAGATACGCAGTATTTT; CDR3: CASSRGQGRTDTQYF
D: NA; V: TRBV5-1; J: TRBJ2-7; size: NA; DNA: TGCGCCAGCAGCCGACTACCAGGAGAGCAGTACTTC; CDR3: CASSRLPGEQYF
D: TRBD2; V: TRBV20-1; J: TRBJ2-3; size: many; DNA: TGCAGTGCTAGGGGACTAGCGGGCATCAACTCTCGCACAGATACGCAGTATTTT; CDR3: CSARGLAGINSRTDTQYF
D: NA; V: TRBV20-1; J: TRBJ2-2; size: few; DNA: TGCAGTGCTAGTCCGAACACCGGGGAGCTGTTTTTT; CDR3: CSASPNTGELFF
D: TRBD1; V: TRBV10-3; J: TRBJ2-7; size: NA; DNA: TGTGCCATCAGTCCTACCGGGACAGTTCTCTACGAGCAGTACTTC; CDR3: CAISPTGTVLYEQYF
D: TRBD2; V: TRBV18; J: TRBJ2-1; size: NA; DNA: TGTGCCAGCTCACCAAACCCGGGACTATCCTACAATGAGCAGTTCTTC; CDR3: CASSPNPGLSYNEQFF
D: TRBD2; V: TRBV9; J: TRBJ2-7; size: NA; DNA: TGTGCCAGCAGCAAGACTAGCGGGAGAGGGGCTTACGAGCAGTACTTC; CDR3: CASSKTSGRGAYEQYF
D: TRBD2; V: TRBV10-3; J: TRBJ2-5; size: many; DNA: TGTGCCATCAGGCCGGGACTAGCGGGGGTGATAGAGACCCAGTACTTC; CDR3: CAIRPGLAGVIETQYF
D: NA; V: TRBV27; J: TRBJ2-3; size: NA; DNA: TGTGCCAGCAGTCCAGGGTACACAGATACGCAGTATTTT; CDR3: CASSPGYTDTQYF
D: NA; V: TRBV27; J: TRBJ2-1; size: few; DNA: TGTGCCAGCAGTTTAATGGGATTCTCCTACAATGAGCAGTTCTTC; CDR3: CASSLMGFSYNEQFF
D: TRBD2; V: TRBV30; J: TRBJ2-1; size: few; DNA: TGTGCCTGGAGTGTTAGCGGGGGGGTGTCCTACAATGAGCAGTTCTTC; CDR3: CAWSVSGGVSYNEQFF
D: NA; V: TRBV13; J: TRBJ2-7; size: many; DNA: TGTGCCAGCAGCTTATCTCTGAACGAGCAGTACTTC; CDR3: CASSLSLNEQYF
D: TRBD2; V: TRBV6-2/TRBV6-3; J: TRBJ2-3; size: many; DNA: TGTGCCAGCAGTTACGGACTAGCGGGGTACACAGATACGCAGTATTTT; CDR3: CASSYGLAGYTDTQYF
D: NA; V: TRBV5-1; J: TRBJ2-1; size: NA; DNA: TGCGCCAGCAGCTTCACATGGACTACCTACAATGAGCAGTTCTTC; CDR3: CASSFTWTTYNEQFF
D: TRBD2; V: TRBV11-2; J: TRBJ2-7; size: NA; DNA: TGTGCCAGCAGCCTGGGACTAGCGGGAACGGGGGAGCAGTACTTC; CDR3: CASSLGLAGTGEQYF
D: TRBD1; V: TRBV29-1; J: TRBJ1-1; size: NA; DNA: TGCAGCGTTGAAAACAGGGGTGGGAACACTGAAGCTTTCTTT; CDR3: CSVENRGGNTEAFF
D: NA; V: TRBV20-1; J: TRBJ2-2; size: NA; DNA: TGCAGTCCTAGGATGTCTTGGGGGTTCGGGCCCGGGGAGCTGTTTTTT; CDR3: CSPRMSWGFGPGELFF
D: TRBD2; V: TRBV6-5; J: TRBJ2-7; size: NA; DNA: TGTGCCAGCAGTTGGGCTAGCGGGAGTTACGAGCAGTACTTC; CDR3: CASSWASGSYEQYF
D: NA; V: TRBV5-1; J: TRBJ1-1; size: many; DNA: TGCGCCAGCAGCTTGGACGGCGGGGTGAACACTGAAGCTTTCTTT; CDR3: CASSLDGGVNTEAFF
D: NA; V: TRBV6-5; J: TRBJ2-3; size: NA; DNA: TGTGCCAGCAGTTGGACAGCTAGCACAGATACGCAGTATTTT; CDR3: CASSWTASTDTQYF
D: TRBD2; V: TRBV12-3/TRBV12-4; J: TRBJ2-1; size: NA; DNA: TGTGCCAGCAGTCCACCGGGACTAGCGGGGGGCGCGGAGCAGTTCTTC; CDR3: CASSPPGLAGGAEQFF
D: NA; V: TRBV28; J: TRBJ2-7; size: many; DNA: TGTGCCAGCAGTTTAGGAGGGGATTTATCCTACGAGCAGTACTTC; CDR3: CASSLGGDLSYEQYF
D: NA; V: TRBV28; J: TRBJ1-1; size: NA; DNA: TGTGCCAGCAGTTTTCTGGGTCCGGGCACTGAAGCTTTCTTT; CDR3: CASSFLGPGTEAFF
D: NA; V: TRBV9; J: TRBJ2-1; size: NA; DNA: TGTGCCAGCAGCGTACAGGGTAGAAGTTTGGTCGATGAGCAGTTCTTC; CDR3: CASSVQGRSLVDEQFF
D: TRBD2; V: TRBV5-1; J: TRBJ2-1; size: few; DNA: TGCGCCAGCAGCCCCCGCTCGCGGGAGGGCCGGGGACCCTACAATGAGCAGTTCTTC; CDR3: CASSPRSREGRGPYNEQFF
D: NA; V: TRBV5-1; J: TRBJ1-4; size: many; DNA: TGCGCCAGCAGCTTGAGCGGGCCTGAGGAAAAACTGTTTTTT; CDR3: CASSLSGPEEKLFF
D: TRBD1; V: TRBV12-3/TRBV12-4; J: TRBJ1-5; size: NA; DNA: TGTGCCAGCAGTTTACCCCCGGGACAGGGGCCCAATCAGCCCCAGCATTTT; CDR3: CASSLPPGQGPNQPQHF
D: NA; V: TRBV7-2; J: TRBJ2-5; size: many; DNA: TGTGCCAGCAGCCATAGCGAGACCCAGTACTTC; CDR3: CASSHSETQYF